A single sample gave rise to the 25 T cell receptor beta chains below, sequenced in a study of OX40 agonist ivuxolimab in advanced cancers. Clones were sequenced by immunoSEQ multiplex PCR, and TCRdb holds only the in-frame ones, with some missing. This table has over 55,000 clones, about four fifths appearing once. The sample here was CD4+ or CD8+ T cells sorted from blood, taken in a trial of the OX40 agonist ivuxolimab. These TCRs come from an adult with an advanced solid tumor such as melanoma, head and neck, liver or kidney cancer.

The V gene is TRBV6-5, the J gene TRBJ2-7; D tentatively fits TRBD1 or TRBD2 (5 bases each). This CDR3 has 12 residues. In germline, CDR1 is MNHEY, CDR2 SVGAGI. Trimming shortened V by 4 bases and J by 9 bases, and 13 bases separated the two germline ends. The CDR3 is CASSSRDAGQYF. The CDR3 DNA is TGTGCCAGCAGTTCCCGGGACGCAGGGCAGTACTTC.

The chain links TRBV27 to TRBJ2-3; 8 bases line up with TRBD2. Per the germline V gene, CDR1 is MNHEY and CDR2 is SMNVEV (reference sequence). The junction had 7 bases not matched to a gene; V was cut back by 4 bases and J by 7 bases. The CDR3 loop spans 14 amino acids. The CDR3 here is CASSYGRAGNTQYF. CDR3 nucleotide sequence: TGTGCCAGCAGTTACGGGAGGGCCGGGAATACGCAGTATTTT.

The V gene is TRBV5-1, the J gene TRBJ2-3; D perhaps matches TRBD2 (6 bases). Trimming left V 0 bases short and J 1 base short, with 15 bases between. This CDR3 region has 17 residues. The V gene's germline CDR1 is SGHRS and CDR2 YFSETQ. The CDR3 region is CASSLGGWTGGTDTQYF. The CDR3 coding sequence is TGCGCCAGCAGCTTGGGTGGCTGGACGGGAGGCACAGATACGCAGTATTTT.

This chain connects TRBV2 to TRBJ2-1; no firm D call. V was cut by 3 bases and J by 0 bases, with 9 bases left in between. This CDR3 is 15 amino acids long. Per the germline V gene, CDR1 is SNHLY and CDR2 is FYNNEI. CDR3 bases: TGTGCCAGCAGTGAGGGTAGAAGCTCCTACAATGAGCAGTTCTTC. This sequence encodes CASSEGRSSYNEQFF.

Points on this clone: The same CDR3 arises from other DNA sequences in this sample as well. The V gene is TRBV29-1, the J gene TRBJ2-3, with 8 bases identical to TRBD2. The CDR3 loop spans 16 amino acids. V shed 3 bases and J 2 bases; nucleotides not matched to a gene: 10. In germline, CDR1 is SQVTM, CDR2 ANQGSEA. The CDR3 nucleotides are TGCAGCGTTGAGGATTCACTAGCGGAGCACACAGATACGCAGTATTTT. Residues: CSVEDSLAEHTDTQYF.

The chain uses TRBV20-1 and TRBJ1-2, with D unclear. Looked up from germline, CDR1 is DFQATT and CDR2 is SNEGSKA (reference sequence). Trimming stripped 4 bases from V and 8 bases from J, with 11 bases between. CDR3 size: 11 residues. The CDR3 region has the DNA TGCAGTGCTAAGGCAAGGGAGGGCTACACCTTC. Translating it yields CSAKAREGYTF.

The chain joins TRBV27 to TRBJ1-2; D gene ambiguous. V lost 5 bases to trimming and J lost 7 bases, with 17 bases between them. Germline assignment: CDR1 MNHEY and CDR2 SMNVEV (reference sequence). This CDR3 comprises 14 residues. The CDR3 DNA reads TGTGCCAGCAGTGGCAGCTGGTCTTCGGGTGGCTACACCTTC. It specifies CASSGSWSSGGYTF.

The V call is TRBV29-1, the J call TRBJ1-4; D not resolved. Trimming took 6 bases from V and 7 from J, leaving 18 bases between them. Germline CDR1 SQVTM, CDR2 ANQGSEA. The CDR3 is made up of 14 amino acids. CDR3 bases: TGCAGCGTGCTAGCGGGAGGGTTCGCTGAAAAACTGTTTTTT. Its translation: CSVLAGGFAEKLFF.

CDR3 region: CASSLDRDYGYTF. DNA of the CDR3: TGTGCCAGCAGCTTGGACAGGGACTATGGCTACACCTTC. The chain has TRBV5-6 and TRBJ1-2, with D maybe TRBD1 (6 bases). This CDR3 is built from 13 residues. The V and J ends lost 0 bases and 3 bases respectively, with 6 bases between them. The germline CDR1 and CDR2 sequences are SGHDT and YYEEEE.

Sample share makes this clone medium-sized (0.01 to 0.1%). The chain couples TRBV14 to TRBJ2-3; D possibly corresponds to TRBD1 (5 bases). The CDR3 runs to 15 residues. Per germline, CDR1 SGHDN and CDR2 FVKESK. Trimming left V 5 bases short and J 8 bases short, with 20 bases between. The CDR3, as DNA: TGTGCCAGCAGCTCCAAACAGGATTTCAGCCGTACGCAGTATTTT. Translation: CASSSKQDFSRTQYF.

This chain uses TRBV5-1 with TRBJ1-1, with D hard to call. CDR1 is SGHRS, CDR2 YFSETQ, per germline. This CDR3 is built from 15 residues. V was trimmed by 0 bases and J by 3 bases, leaving 12 bases between them. CDR3 bases: TGCGCCAGCAGCTTGGAGGTCAGATCGTACACTGAAGCTTTCTTT. Its translation is CASSLEVRSYTEAFF. Based on the CDR3 plus reference TRBV5-1 and TRBJ1-1, the full variable domain is KAGVTQTPRYLIKTRGQQVTLSCSPISGHRSVSWYQQTPGQGLQFLFEYFSETQRNKGNFPGRFSGRQFSNSRSEMNVSTLELGDSALYLCASSLEVRSYTEAFFGQGTRLTVV.

J is TRBJ2-1 and V is TRBV9; D may be TRBD2 (6 bases). The CDR3 is 14 amino acids. The germline V gene has CDR1 SGDLS and CDR2 YYNGEE. V lost 7 bases and J lost 0, with 11 bases in between. For the CDR3, the DNA is TGTGCCAGCGGTGACGGGAGCTCCTACAATGAGCAGTTCTTC. It specifies CASGDGSSYNEQFF.

This chain connects TRBV11-2 to TRBJ2-7; the D gene is possibly TRBD1 (6 bases). Trimming stripped 1 base from V and 4 bases from J, with 11 bases between. The germline V gene has CDR1 SGHAT and CDR2 FQNNGV. The CDR3 length is 14 residues. CDR3 DNA sequence: TGTGCCAGCAGCTTAGCGGGACAACCGTACGAGCAGTACGTC. Protein product: CASSLAGQPYEQYV.

V gene TRBV6-6 combines with J gene TRBJ1-2; D gene ambiguous. Germline-derived CDR1 and CDR2 are MNHNY and SVGAGI (reference sequence). V gave up 11 bases and J gave up 2 bases, with 6 bases separating them. This CDR3 spans 10 amino acids. The CDR3 here is CAVSNYGYTF. CDR3 DNA: TGTGCCGTATCCAACTATGGCTACACCTTC.

The V and J genes are TRBV4-1 and TRBJ1-2, with 9 nucleotides matching TRBD1. This CDR3 is built from 13 residues. The germline V gene encodes CDR1 MGHRA and CDR2 YSYEKL. J was trimmed by 13 bases and V by 4 bases; bases with no gene match: 10. The CDR3 region has the DNA TGCGCCAGCAGCCCCCGGGACAGGGACTTATGCACCTTC. It yields the protein CASSPRDRDLCTF.

The chain is built from TRBV5-4 and TRBJ2-1, with TRBD2 identical over 12 bases. CDR1 and CDR2 from the germline V gene are SGHNT and YYREEE (reference sequence). V shed 3 bases, J shed 8 bases, and the junction held 9 bases outside the gene matches. The CDR3 is made up of 16 amino acids. The CDR3 bases are TGTGCCAGCAGCTCCGGGCTAGCGGGAGGGCCGTATGAGCAGTTCTTC. Translated, it gives CASSSGLAGGPYEQFF.

The V call is TRBV9, the J call TRBJ2-1; TRBD2 is a possible D gene (5 bases). The CDR3 contains 15 residues. Per the germline V gene, CDR1 is SGDLS and CDR2 is YYNGEE. Trimming removed 6 bases at V and 3 bases at J, with 16 bases between. The CDR3 DNA follows: TGTGCCAGCACCTACGGGGTTGGGGACTACAATGAGCAGTTCTTC. Translating it yields CASTYGVGDYNEQFF.

This clone was recorded a few times. V usage is TRBV21-1 and J usage is TRBJ2-5; the D call TRBD2 from the table was never checked on the DNA. TRBV21-1 is a recognized pseudogene. The CDR3 length is 15 residues. CDR3 nucleotide sequence: TGTGCCAGCAGCAAAGATCGGGGGGGCCAAGAGACCCAGTACTTC. This sequence encodes CASSKDRGGQETQYF.

The chain is built from TRBV6-5 and TRBJ1-1; D is possibly TRBD1 (5 bases). V was pared by 2 bases and J by 4 bases, with 14 bases between. The germline V gene has CDR1 MNHEY and CDR2 SVGAGI. This CDR3 contains 15 residues. This chain's CDR3 is CASSYRGSEGTEAFF. In nucleotides, the CDR3 is TGTGCCAGCAGTTACAGGGGAAGTGAGGGCACTGAAGCTTTCTTT.

The chain recombines TRBV7-9 with TRBJ2-1, with 7 bases that match TRBD2. The CDR3 contains 14 residues. Germline lookup yields CDR1 SEHNR and CDR2 FQNEAQ (reference sequence). The J segment lost 12 bases and the V segment lost 1 base, leaving 9 bases of the junction unmatched. The CDR3 DNA follows: TGTGCCAGCAGCTTAGGGCTAGCGGCCCGGGGGCAGTTCTTC. Translation gives CASSLGLAARGQFF.

This clone was counted once. The rearrangement links TRBV18 to TRBJ2-3; tentatively, D is TRBD1 (6 bases). This CDR3 has 14 residues. CDR1 is KGHSH and CDR2 is LQKENI in the germline V gene. V was shortened by 3 bases and J by 2 bases, with 9 bases between the two germline ends. CDR3 nucleotides: TGTGCCAGCTCACCCGGGACACTCACAGATACGCAGTATTTT. Its protein product is CASSPGTLTDTQYF.

The chain has TRBV13 and TRBJ1-2, with D possibly being TRBD1 (6 bases). The CDR3 consists of 11 residues. Germline V gives CDR1 PRHDT, CDR2 FYEKMQ (reference sequence). CDR3 loop: CGTGYLDGYTF. CDR3 nucleotide sequence: TGTGGTACAGGGTATTTGGATGGCTACACCTTC.

The gene calls are TRBV2 and TRBJ2-2; TRBD1 might be the D (6 bases). The CDR3 consists of 14 residues. CDR1 SNHLY and CDR2 FYNNEI come from the germline V gene. The V end lost 6 bases, the J end lost 5 bases, and 13 bases lay between the germline ends. The CDR3 bases are TGTGCCAGCAGGCCGGGACATCCAACCGGGGAGCTGTTTTTT. It yields the protein CASRPGHPTGELFF.

The rearrangement joins TRBV9 to TRBJ2-3; D perhaps matches TRBD2 (6 bases). Germline lookup yields CDR1 SGDLS and CDR2 YYNGEE. V lost 5 bases to trimming and J lost 0 bases, with 7 bases between them. This CDR3 is built from 13 residues. CDR3 residues: CASSGGSTDTQYF. The CDR3 bases are TGTGCCAGCAGTGGGGGGAGCACAGATACGCAGTATTTT. The complete variable domain, with remaining parts taken from reference TRBV9 and TRBJ2-3, reads DSGVTQTPKHLITATGQRVTLRCSPRSGDLSVYWYQQSLDQGLQFLIQYYNGEERAKGNILERFSAQQFPDLHSELNLSSLELGDSALYFCASSGGSTDTQYFGPGTRLTVL.

This chain links TRBV18 with TRBJ1-6; D is possibly TRBD1 (5 bases). The length of the CDR3 is 14 residues. CDR1 is KGHSH and CDR2 is LQKENI in the germline V gene. Trimming pared 5 bases from V and 8 bases from J, leaving 13 bases between. This CDR3 reads CASSGQGKDSPLHF. The CDR3 region has the DNA TGTGCCAGCTCAGGGCAGGGAAAGGATTCACCCCTCCACTTT.